This entry concerns a single T cell receptor beta chain. Its antigen is not identified. Version v3.0 of the immunoSEQ assay was performed at survey level. It was roughly 40,000-50,000 T-cell genomes per sample that sequencing targeted. Measured with immunoSEQ multiplex PCR; TCRdb has only the in-frame clones, and not every one. The sample gives around 22,000 clones, approximately 80% of which show up once; around 16% is in the top ten. The data were obtained in a study of long-term antiretroviral therapy in people with HIV. The CDR3 sequence is 13 residues long. Germline CDR1 reads MNHNY; CDR2 reads SVGAGI (reference sequence). J was trimmed by 1 base and V by 6 bases; bases with no gene match: 2. Study results and limitations: On ART adherence, viral resistance or therapy changes, no data were available. The range of CDR3 lengths in HIV repertoires proved narrower than that found in controls.

The TCR sequence derives from a young man with HIV. This specimen consisted of unsorted PBMCs, obtained 4.1 to 4.5 years after starting antiretroviral therapy. The chain links TRBV6-6 to TRBJ2-5; 7 positions agree with TRBD1. The chain's CDR3 is CASRTGFQETQYF. As DNA, the CDR3 is TGTGCCAGCAGGACAGGGTTCCAAGAGACCCAGTACTTC.